The clone carrying this T cell receptor (beta chain) was detected a few times. The CDR3 is 15 amino acids. Trimming cost V 2 bases and J 4 bases, with 14 bases left between them. CDR1 is KGHSH and CDR2 is LQKENI in the germline V gene. The second PCR ran roughly 7 to 11 cycles with a sample-barcoded 5' primer and J-beta primers. TCRdb processed the 5' RACE reads anew with MiXCR; each CDR3 protein has one entry. The sample contains around 520,000 distinct CDR3 sequences, about 26% of which appear only once. These data originate in a study of blood T cells in healthy people across ages. Overall study context: Template-switching capture recovered about one barcoded beta molecule per two T cells.

In addition, the sample was reused for a study of T cells of mothers and their children. That publication notes: All extracted RNA went into cDNA synthesis, approximately 1.5 ug per 15 ul.

The origin of this receptor is a boy younger than 10 in good health. The chain recombines TRBV18 with TRBJ1-1, with D perhaps TRBD1 (5 bases). Sequencing used blood. CDR3 sequence: CASSPVLSGSTEAFF. CDR3 nucleotide sequence: TGTGCCAGCTCACCAGTTTTGTCAGGGAGCACTGAAGCTTTCTTT.